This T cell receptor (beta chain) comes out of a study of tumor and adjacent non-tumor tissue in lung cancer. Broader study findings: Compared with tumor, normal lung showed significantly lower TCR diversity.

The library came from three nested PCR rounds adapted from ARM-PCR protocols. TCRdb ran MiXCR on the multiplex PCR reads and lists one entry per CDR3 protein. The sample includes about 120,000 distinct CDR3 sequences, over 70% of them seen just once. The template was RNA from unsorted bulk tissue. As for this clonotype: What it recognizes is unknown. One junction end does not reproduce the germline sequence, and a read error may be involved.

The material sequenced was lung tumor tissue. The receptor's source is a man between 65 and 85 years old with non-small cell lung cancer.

CDR3 sequence reads: CDSSPGLGNTNEQSF. CDR3 in DNA: TGCGACAGCAGTCCGGGACTAGGCAATACCAATGAGCAGTCCTTC. The chain uses TRBV6-2 or TRBV6-3 and TRBJ2-1, with 8 bases aligning to TRBD2. The CDR3 contains 15 residues. Germline V gives CDR1 MNHEY, CDR2 SVGEGT.